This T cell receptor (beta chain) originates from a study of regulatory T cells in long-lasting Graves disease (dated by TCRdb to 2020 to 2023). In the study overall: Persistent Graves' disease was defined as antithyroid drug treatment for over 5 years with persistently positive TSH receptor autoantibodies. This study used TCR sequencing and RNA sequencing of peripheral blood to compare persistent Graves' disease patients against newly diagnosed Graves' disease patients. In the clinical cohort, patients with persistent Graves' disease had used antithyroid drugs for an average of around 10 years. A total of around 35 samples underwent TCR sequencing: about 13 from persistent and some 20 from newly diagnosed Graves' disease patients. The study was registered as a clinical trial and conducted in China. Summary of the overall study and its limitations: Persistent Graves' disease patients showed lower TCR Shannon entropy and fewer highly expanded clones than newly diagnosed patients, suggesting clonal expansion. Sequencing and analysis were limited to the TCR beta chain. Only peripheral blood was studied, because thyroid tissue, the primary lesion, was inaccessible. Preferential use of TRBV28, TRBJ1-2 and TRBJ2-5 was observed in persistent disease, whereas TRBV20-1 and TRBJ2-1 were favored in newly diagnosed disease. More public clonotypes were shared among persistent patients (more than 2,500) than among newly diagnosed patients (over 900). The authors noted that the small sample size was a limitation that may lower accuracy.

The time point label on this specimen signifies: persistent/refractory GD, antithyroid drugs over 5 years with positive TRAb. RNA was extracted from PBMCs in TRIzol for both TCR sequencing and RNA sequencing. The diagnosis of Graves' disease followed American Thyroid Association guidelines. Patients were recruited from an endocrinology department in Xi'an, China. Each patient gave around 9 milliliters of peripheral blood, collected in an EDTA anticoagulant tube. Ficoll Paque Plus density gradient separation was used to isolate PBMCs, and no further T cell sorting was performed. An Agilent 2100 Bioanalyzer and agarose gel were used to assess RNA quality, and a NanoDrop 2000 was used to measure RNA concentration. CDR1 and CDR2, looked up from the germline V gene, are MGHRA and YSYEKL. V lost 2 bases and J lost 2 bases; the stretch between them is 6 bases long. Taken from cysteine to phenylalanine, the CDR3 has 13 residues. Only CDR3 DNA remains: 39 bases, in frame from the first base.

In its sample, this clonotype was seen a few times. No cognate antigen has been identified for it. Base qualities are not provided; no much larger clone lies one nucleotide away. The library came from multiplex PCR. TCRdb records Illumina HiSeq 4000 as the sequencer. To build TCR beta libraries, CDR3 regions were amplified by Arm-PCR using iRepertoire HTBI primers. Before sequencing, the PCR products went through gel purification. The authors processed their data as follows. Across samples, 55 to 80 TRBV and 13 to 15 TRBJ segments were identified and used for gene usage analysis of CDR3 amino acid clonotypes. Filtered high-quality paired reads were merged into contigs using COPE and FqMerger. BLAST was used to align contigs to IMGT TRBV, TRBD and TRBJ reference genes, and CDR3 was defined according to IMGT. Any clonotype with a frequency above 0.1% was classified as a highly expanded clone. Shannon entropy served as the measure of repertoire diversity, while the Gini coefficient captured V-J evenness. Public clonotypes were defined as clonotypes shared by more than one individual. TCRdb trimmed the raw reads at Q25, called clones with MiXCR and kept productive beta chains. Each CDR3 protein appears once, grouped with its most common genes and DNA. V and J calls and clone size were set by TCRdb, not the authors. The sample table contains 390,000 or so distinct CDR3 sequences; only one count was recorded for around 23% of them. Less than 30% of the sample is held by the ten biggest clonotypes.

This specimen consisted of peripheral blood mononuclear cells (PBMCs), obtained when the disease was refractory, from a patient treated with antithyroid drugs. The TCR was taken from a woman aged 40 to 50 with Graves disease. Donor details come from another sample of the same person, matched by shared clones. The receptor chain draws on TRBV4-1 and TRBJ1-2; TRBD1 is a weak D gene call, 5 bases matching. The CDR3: CASSQPGNYGYTF. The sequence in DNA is TGCGCCAGCAGCCAACCAGGGAACTATGGCTACACCTTC.